The 16 T cell receptor beta chains reported below all come from one sample, sequenced in a study of identical twins. TCRdb re-analysed the 5' RACE reads in MiXCR, keeping a single row per CDR3 protein. This sample has around 960,000 distinct CDR3 sequences; 12% occur once, and the top ten carry around 1.5%. A further study also used this sample, focusing on yellow fever vaccine responses in identical twins.

The sequencing sample was made of PBMCs. These receptors originate from a woman between 18 and 29 years old in good health.

This clonotype has only a few counts. The gene calls are TRBV28 and TRBJ1-5; TRBD1 is a possible D gene (5 bases). Trimming took off 2 bases at V and 7 bases at J, with 15 bases between the two ends. Germline CDR1 MDHEN, CDR2 SYDVKM. The CDR3 is 15 amino acids. DNA for the CDR3: TGTGCCAGCAGTTTAAGAAGAGGGGAGGGGCAGCCCCAGCATTTT. This sequence encodes CASSLRRGEGQPQHF.

Turning to this clonotype: Germline and junction disagree at one end, which may indicate a read error. The CDR3 here is CASSASGELFF. The CDR3 bases are TGTGCCAGCAGTGCCTCCGGGGAGTTGTTTTTT. The chain combines TRBV25-1 with TRBJ2-2; TRBD2 might be the D (5 bases). This CDR3 region has 11 residues. The germline gives CDR1 MGHDK, CDR2 SYGVNS.

There are a few counts of this clonotype. The gene calls are TRBV20-1 and TRBJ2-7; 9 bases map to TRBD2. The ends lost 5 bases at V and 3 bases at J; junction bases unmatched: 11. The CDR3 totals 15 residues. CDR1 is DFQATT, CDR2 SNEGSKA, per germline (reference sequence). As DNA, the CDR3 is TGCAGTGCTGGGGGGGGCCTAGCGGGAAGCTACGAGCAGTACTTC. Its translation: CSAGGGLAGSYEQYF.

This clonotype was counted ten times or more. J is TRBJ2-1 and V is TRBV24-1; 7 bases are shared with TRBD2. From germline, CDR1 is KGHDR and CDR2 SFDVKD. Germline trimming cut 4 bases from V and 3 bases from J; bases unmatched to any gene: 11. The CDR3 sequence is 17 residues long. CDR3 sequence reads: CATSDAAGGTYYNEQFF. For the CDR3, the DNA is TGTGCCACCAGTGACGCCGCCGGGGGGACCTACTACAATGAGCAGTTCTTC.

This clonotype was recorded a few times. The rearrangement uses TRBV7-8 and TRBJ2-7, with 7 bases that match TRBD1. Germline-derived CDR1 and CDR2 are SGHVS and FQNEAQ. The CDR3 length is 14 residues. Trimming removed 5 bases from V and 3 bases from J; junction bases left unmatched: 7. The CDR3 sequence: CASSRRDRDYEQYF. DNA for the CDR3: TGTGCCAGCAGCCGGCGTGACAGGGACTACGAGCAGTACTTC.

This clonotype has a handful of counts. The V gene is TRBV10-3, the J gene TRBJ2-1; 8 positions match TRBD1. Germline loops: CDR1 ENHRY, CDR2 SYGVKD. Trimming removed 6 bases from V and 8 bases from J; junction bases left unmatched: 6. The length of the CDR3 is 13 residues. The DNA for the CDR3 is TGTGCCATCAGGGGACAGGATCCCCATGAGCAGTTCTTC. Amino acid sequence: CAIRGQDPHEQFF.

The V call is TRBV12-3 or TRBV12-4, the J call TRBJ1-4, with 9 bases lining up with TRBD1. Trimming at V came to 6 bases and at J to 6 bases, leaving 5 bases not matched to a gene. This CDR3 has 14 amino acids. CDR3 amino acids: CASRGTGLDEKLFF. CDR3 nucleotides: TGTGCCAGCAGGGGGACAGGGCTCGATGAAAAACTGTTTTTT.

The rearrangement uses TRBV27 and TRBJ1-5; D perhaps matches TRBD1 (5 bases). The CDR3 loop spans 14 amino acids. Germline V gene sequence: CDR1 MNHEY, CDR2 SMNVEV (reference sequence). V shed 4 bases and J shed 7 bases, with 14 bases lying between them. The CDR3 protein is CASSSQGSGQPQHF. CDR3 in DNA: TGTGCCAGCAGTTCTCAGGGATCAGGGCAGCCCCAGCATTTT.

This clonotype came up many times. The rearrangement uses TRBV28 and TRBJ2-1, with 9 bases aligning to TRBD1. The CDR3 spans 15 residues. V lost 6 bases to trimming and J lost 4 bases; unmatched junction nucleotides: 7. Germline V lookup: CDR1 MDHEN, CDR2 SYDVKM. The CDR3 loop reads CASSAGQGIYNEQFF. Written as DNA, the CDR3 is TGTGCCAGCAGCGCGGGACAGGGAATTTACAATGAGCAGTTCTTC.

The V and J genes are TRBV15 and TRBJ2-1; 11 nucleotides align to TRBD2. J was trimmed by 5 bases and V by 2 bases; bases with no gene match: 5. The CDR3 has 16 amino acids. Germline assignment: CDR1 LNHNV and CDR2 YYDKDF (reference sequence). The CDR3 DNA sequence: TGTGCCACCAGCAGATTCCTAGCGGGGGGCCACAATGAGCAGTTCTTC. Translated: CATSRFLAGGHNEQFF. Using reference TRBV15 and TRBJ2-1 for the parts outside the CDR3, the full variable domain is DAMVIQNPRYQVTQFGKPVTLSCSQTLNHNVMYWYQQKSSQAPKLLFHYYDKDFNNEADTPDNFQSRRPNTSFCFLDIRSPGLGDTAMYLCATSRFLAGGHNEQFFGPGTRLTVL.

This clonotype has a handful of counts. The gene calls are TRBV5-5 and TRBJ2-3; 9 bases align to TRBD2. This CDR3 is 15 amino acids long. The germline CDR1 and CDR2 sequences are SGHKS and YYEKEE (reference sequence). V trimming: 1 base; J trimming: 5 bases; junction bases outside the gene matches: 5. CDR3 DNA sequence: TGTGCCAGCAGCTTGTGGGGCGGGGGGGAAGATACGCAGTATTTT. Protein product: CASSLWGGGEDTQYF.

This chain links TRBV7-6 with TRBJ2-7; D unresolved. Germline V gene data show CDR1 as SGHVS and CDR2 as FNYEAQ. V lost 5 bases, J lost 2 bases, and 13 bases lay in between. The CDR3 loop spans 14 amino acids. CDR3 residues: CASSATTIPYEQYF. The CDR3 DNA follows: TGTGCCAGCAGCGCCACCACTATCCCCTACGAGCAGTACTTC.

This rearrangement joins TRBV3-1 to TRBJ2-5, with TRBD2 identical over 11 bases. CDR1 and CDR2 (germline): LGHDT, YNNKEL (reference sequence). The V segment lost 4 bases and the J segment 4 bases; nucleotides outside the gene matches: 11. The CDR3 has 17 residues. The CDR3 nucleotides read TGTGCCAGCAGCCCCTTTAAAGGCCTAGCGGGAGGAGAGACCCAGTACTTC. Residues: CASSPFKGLAGGETQYF.

The sample holds a few counts of this clonotype. The V call is TRBV20-1, the J call TRBJ1-4; D might be TRBD1 (6 bases). The V end was cut by 7 bases, the J end by 5 bases, with 14 bases between. CDR1 is DFQATT and CDR2 is SNEGSKA in the germline V gene (reference sequence). This CDR3 region has 13 residues. The CDR3 nucleotides read TGCAGTGGAAGACAGGCGGGGAATGAAAAACTGTTTTTT. It specifies CSGRQAGNEKLFF.

This clonotype came up a few times. V gene TRBV29-1 combines with J gene TRBJ2-1, with D uncertain. Between the trimmed V and J ends, which lost 0 bases and 3 bases, there was a span of 18 bases. CDR1 and CDR2 (germline): SQVTM, ANQGSEA. The CDR3 length is 17 residues. The CDR3 loop reads CSVEDLFWGRDYNEQFF. CDR3 DNA sequence: TGCAGCGTTGAAGATCTGTTTTGGGGTAGAGACTACAATGAGCAGTTCTTC.

The chain uses TRBV7-9 and TRBJ2-7; 9 bases fit TRBD2. Germline values: CDR1 SEHNR, CDR2 FQNEAQ (reference sequence). This CDR3 contains 17 residues. V was clipped by 1 base and J by 0 bases; unmatched bases: 7. The CDR3 loop reads CASSLGLAGRSSYEQYF. The CDR3 region has the DNA TGTGCCAGCAGCTTAGGGCTAGCGGGACGAAGCTCCTACGAGCAGTACTTC.